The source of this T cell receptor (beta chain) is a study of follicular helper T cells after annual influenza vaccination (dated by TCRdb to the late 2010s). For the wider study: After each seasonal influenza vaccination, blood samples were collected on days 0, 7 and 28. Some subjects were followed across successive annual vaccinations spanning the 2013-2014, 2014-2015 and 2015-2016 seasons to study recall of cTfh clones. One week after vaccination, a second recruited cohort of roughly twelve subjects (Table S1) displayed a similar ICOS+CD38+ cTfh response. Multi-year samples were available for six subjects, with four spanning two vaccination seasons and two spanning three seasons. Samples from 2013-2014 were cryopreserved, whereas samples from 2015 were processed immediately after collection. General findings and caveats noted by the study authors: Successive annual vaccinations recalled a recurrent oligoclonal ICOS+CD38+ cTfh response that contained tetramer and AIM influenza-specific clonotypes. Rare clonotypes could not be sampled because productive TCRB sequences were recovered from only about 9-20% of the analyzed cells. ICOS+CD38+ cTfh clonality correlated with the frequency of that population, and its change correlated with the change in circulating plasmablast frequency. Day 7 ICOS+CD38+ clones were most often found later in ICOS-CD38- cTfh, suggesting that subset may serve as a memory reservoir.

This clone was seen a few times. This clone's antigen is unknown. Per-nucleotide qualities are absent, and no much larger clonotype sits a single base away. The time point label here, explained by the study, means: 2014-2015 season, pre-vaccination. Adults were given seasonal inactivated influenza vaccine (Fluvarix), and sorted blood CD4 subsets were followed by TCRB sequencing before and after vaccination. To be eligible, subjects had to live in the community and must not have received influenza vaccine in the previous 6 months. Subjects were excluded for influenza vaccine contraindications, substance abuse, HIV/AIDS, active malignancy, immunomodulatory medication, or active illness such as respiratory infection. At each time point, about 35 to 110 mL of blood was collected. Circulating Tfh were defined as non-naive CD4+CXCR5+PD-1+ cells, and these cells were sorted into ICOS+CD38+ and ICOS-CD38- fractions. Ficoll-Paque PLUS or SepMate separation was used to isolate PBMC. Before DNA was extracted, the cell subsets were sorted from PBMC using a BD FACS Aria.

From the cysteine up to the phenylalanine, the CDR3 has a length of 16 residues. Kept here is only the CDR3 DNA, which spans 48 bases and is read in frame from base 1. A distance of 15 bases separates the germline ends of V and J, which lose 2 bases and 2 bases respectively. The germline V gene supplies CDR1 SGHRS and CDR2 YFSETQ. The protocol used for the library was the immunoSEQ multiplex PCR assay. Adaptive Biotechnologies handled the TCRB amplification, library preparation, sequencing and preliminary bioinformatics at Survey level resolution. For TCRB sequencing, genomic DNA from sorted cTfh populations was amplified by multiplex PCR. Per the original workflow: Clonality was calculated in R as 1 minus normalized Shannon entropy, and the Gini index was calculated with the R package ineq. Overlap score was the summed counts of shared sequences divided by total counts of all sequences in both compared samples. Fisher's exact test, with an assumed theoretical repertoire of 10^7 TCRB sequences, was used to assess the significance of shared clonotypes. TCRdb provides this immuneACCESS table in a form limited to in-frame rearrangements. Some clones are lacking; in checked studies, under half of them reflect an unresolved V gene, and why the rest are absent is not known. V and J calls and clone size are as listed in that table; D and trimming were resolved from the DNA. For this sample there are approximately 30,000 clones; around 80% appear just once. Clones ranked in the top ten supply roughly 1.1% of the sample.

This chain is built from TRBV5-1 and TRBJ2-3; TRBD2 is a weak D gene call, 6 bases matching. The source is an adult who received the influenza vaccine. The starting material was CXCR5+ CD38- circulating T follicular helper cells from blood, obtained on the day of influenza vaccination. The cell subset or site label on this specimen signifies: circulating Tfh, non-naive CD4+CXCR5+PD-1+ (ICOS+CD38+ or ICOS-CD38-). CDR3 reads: CASSLGGNRDTDTQYF. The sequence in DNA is TGCGCCAGCAGCTTAGGAGGGAATAGGGACACAGATACGCAGTATTTT.